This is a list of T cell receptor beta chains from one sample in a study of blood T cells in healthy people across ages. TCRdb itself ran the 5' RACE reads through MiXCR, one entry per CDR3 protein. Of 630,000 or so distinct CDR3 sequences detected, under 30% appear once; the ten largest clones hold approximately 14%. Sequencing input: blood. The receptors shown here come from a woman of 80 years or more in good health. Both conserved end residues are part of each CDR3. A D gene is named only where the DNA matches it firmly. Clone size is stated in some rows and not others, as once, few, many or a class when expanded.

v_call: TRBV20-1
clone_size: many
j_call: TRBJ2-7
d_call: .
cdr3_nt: TGCAGTGCTCCCCTGGGGGGTGAGCAGTACTTC
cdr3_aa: CSAPLGGEQYF

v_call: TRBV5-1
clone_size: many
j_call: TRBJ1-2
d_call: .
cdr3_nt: TGCGCCAGCAGCTTGTCGCTCGGGGACAACTATGGCTACACCTTC
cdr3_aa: CASSLSLGDNYGYTF

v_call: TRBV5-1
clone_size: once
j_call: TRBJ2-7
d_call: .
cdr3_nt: TGCGCCAGCAGCTTGGATACGAACGAGCAGTACTTC
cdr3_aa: CASSLDTNEQYF

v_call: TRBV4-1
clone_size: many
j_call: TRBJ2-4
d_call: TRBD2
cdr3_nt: TGCGCCAGCAGCCAAGATTTGAGCGGGGGGGCGGTATGGACCAAAAACATTCAGTACTTC
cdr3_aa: CASSQDLSGGAVWTKNIQYF

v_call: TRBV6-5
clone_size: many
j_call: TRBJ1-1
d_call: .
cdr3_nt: TGTGCCAGCAGTTACTCGAATGGGGCCAACACTGAAGCTTTCTTT
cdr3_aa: CASSYSNGANTEAFF

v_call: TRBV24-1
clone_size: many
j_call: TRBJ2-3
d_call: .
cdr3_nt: TGTGCCACCAGTGATTGGACAGCCTCAGACACAGATACGCAGTATTTT
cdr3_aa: CATSDWTASDTDTQYF

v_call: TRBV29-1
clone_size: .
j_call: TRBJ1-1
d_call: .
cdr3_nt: TGCGGCGTTGCACCCGGGGGCGATTACACTGAAGCTTTCTTT
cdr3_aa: CGVAPGGDYTEAFF

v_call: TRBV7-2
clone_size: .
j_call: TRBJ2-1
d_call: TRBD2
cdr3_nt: TGTGCCAGCAGCTTCCGGACTAGCGGGAGACCCAACAATGAGCAGTTCTTC
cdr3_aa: CASSFRTSGRPNNEQFF

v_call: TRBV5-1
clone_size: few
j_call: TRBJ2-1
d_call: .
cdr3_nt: TGCGCCAGCAGCTTGGAGGGGTTCTCCTACAATGAGCAGTTCTTC
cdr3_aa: CASSLEGFSYNEQFF

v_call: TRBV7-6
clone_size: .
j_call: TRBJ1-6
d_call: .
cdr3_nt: TGTGCCAGCAGCTACAACAGGGAATATAATTCACCCCTCCACTTT
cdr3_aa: CASSYNREYNSPLHF

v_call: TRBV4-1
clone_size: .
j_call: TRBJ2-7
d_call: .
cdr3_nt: TGCGCCAGCAGCCAAGTTATTGGCCCTGGGCAGTACTTC
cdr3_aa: CASSQVIGPGQYF

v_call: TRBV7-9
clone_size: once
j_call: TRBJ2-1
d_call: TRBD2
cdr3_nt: TGTGCCAGCAGCCGCACCGGGCTAGCGGCTACCTACAATGAGCAGTTCTTC
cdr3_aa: CASSRTGLAATYNEQFF

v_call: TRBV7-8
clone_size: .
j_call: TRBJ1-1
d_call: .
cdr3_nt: TGTGCCAGCAGCTTAGAGGGGACCTTGAACACTGAAGCTTTCTTT
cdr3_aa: CASSLEGTLNTEAFF

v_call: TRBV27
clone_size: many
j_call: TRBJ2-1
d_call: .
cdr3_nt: TGTGCCAGCAGCCCCACCTTGAGTAGGGGGTACAATGAGCAGTTCTTC
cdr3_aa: CASSPTLSRGYNEQFF

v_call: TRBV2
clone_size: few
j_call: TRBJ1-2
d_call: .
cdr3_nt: TGTGCCAGCTCCAGCGGGGGGGTCACTAACTATGGCTACACCTTC
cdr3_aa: CASSSGGVTNYGYTF

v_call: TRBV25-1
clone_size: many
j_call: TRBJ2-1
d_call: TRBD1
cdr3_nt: TGTGCCAGCAGTGAATGGGCAGGGGGCACTGAGCAGTTCTTC
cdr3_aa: CASSEWAGGTEQFF

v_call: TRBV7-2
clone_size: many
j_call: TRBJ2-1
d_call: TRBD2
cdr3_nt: TGTGCCAGCAGCTTACGTCTCCGGAGACTAGCGGGGGGAGGCTCCTACAATGAGCAGTTCTTC
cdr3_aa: CASSLRLRRLAGGGSYNEQFF

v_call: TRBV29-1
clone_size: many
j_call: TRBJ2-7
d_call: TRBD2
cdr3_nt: TGCAGCGTTGAAGGCATAGCTAGCGGAGGGCGGGAGCAGTACTTC
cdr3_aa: CSVEGIASGGREQYF

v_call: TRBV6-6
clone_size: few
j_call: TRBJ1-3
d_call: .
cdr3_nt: TGTGCCAGCAGTTACTTAGGGGGAAACACCATATATTTT
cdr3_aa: CASSYLGGNTIYF

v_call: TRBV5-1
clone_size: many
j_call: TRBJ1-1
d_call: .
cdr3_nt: TGCGCCAGCAGCATGACAGGGAACACTGAAGCTTTCTTT
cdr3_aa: CASSMTGNTEAFF

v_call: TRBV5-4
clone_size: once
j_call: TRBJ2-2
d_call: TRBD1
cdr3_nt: TGTGCCAGCAGTTTTTTGGACAGGGTGCTCACCGGGGAGCTGTTTTTT
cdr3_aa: CASSFLDRVLTGELFF

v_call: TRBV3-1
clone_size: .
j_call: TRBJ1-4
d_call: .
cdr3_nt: TGTGCCAGCAGCCAAGGGGCCCGTCCTAGTGAAAAACTGTTTTTT
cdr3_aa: CASSQGARPSEKLFF

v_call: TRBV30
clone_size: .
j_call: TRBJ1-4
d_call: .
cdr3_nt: TGTGCCTGGAGTCAGGATGAAAAACTGTTTTTT
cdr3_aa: CAWSQDEKLFF